This T cell receptor (beta chain) was retrieved from a study of blood T cell repertoires in COVID-19. Sequenced by immunoSEQ multiplex PCR; TCRdb stores in-frame clones only, minus some. This sample carries about 100,000 clones, 60% to 80% of them seen once, and the ten largest clones take 7.5% to 10%. This clone appeared once. V was shortened by 7 bases and J by 1 base, with 9 bases between the two germline ends. The CDR3 extends over 13 amino acids. The V gene's germline CDR1 is KGHDR and CDR2 SFDVKD. The origin of this receptor is a man in his 60s with active or convalescent COVID-19. The specimen sequenced was peripheral blood. The chain couples TRBV24-1 to TRBJ2-5, with D perhaps TRBD1 (6 bases). Written as DNA, the CDR3 is TGTGCCACCAGCCGGGACACCCAAGAGACCCAGTACTTC. Protein: CATSRDTQETQYF.